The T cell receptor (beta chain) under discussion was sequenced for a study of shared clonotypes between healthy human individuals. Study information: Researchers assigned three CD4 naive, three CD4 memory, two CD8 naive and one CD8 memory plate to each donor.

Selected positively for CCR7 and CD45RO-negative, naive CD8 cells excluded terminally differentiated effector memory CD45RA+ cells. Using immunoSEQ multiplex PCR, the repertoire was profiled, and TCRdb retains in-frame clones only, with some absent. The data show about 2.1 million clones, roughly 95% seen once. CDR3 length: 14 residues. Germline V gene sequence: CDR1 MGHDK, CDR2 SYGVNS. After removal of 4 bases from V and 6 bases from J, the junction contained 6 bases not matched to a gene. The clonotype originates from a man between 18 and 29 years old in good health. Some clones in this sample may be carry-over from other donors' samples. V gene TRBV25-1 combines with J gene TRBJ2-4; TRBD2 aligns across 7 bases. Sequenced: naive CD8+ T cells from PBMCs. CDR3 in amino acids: CASSVAGEGNIQYF. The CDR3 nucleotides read TGTGCCAGCAGTGTGGCGGGAGAGGGAAACATTCAGTACTTC.